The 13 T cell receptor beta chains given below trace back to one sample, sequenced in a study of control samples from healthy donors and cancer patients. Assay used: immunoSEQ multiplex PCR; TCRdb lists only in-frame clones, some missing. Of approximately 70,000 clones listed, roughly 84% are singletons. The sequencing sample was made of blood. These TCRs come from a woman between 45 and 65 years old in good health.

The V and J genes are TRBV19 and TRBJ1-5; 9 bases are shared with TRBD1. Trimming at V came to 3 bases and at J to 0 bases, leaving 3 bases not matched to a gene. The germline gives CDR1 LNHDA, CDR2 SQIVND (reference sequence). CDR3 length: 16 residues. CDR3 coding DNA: TGTGCCAGTAGTATCACAGGGGGCCGTAGCAATCAGCCCCAGCATTTT. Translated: CASSITGGRSNQPQHF.

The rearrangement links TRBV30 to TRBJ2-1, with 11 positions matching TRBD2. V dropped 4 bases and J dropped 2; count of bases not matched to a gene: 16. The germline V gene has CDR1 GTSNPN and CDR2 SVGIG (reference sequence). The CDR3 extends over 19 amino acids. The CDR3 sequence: CAWTKRLAGSQVPYNEQFF. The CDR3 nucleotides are TGTGCCTGGACTAAGAGACTAGCGGGGTCCCAGGTCCCCTACAATGAGCAGTTCTTC.

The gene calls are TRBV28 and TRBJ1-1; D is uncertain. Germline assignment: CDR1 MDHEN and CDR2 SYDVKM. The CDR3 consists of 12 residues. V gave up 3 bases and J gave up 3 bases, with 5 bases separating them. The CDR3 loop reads CASSLFDTEAFF. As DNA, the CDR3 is TGTGCCAGCAGTTTGTTTGACACTGAAGCTTTCTTT. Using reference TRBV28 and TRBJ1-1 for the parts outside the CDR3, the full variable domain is DVKVTQSSRYLVKRTGEKVFLECVQDMDHENMFWYRQDPGLGLRLIYFSYDVKMKEKGDIPEGYSVSREKKERFSLILESASTNQTSMYLCASSLFDTEAFFGQGTRLTVV.

The CDR3 nucleotides are TGTGCCAGTAGTTCCCGAGGCTCTGGAAACACCATATATTTT. Its protein is CASSSRGSGNTIYF. The chain carries TRBV19 and TRBJ1-3; D remains unclear. In germline, CDR1 is LNHDA, CDR2 SQIVND (reference sequence). V was pared by 5 bases and J by 0 bases, with 8 bases between. The CDR3 spans 14 residues.

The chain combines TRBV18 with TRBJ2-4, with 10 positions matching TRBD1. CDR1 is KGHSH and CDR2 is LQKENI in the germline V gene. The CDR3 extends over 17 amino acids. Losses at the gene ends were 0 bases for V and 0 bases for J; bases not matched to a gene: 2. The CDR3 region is CASSPPDRGKAKNIQYF. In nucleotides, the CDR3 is TGTGCCAGCTCACCACCGGACAGGGGGAAAGCCAAAAACATTCAGTACTTC.

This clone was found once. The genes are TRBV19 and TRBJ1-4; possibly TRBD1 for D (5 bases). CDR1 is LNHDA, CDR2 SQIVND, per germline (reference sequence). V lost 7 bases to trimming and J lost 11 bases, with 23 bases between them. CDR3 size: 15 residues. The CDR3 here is CASTLYGTGELKLFF. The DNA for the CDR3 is TGTGCCAGTACCCTATATGGGACCGGCGAATTGAAACTGTTTTTT.

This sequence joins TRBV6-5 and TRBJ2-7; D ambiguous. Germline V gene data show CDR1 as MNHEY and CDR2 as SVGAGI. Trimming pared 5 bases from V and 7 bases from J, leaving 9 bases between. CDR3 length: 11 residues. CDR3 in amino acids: CASSHIWEQYF. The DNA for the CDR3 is TGTGCCAGCAGTCACATTTGGGAGCAGTACTTC.

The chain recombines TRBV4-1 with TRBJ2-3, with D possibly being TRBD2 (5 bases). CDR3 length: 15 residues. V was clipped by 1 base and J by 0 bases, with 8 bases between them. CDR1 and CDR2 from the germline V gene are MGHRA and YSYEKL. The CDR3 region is CASSQGSGSTDTQYF. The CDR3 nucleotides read TGCGCCAGCAGCCAAGGGTCGGGAAGCACAGATACGCAGTATTTT.

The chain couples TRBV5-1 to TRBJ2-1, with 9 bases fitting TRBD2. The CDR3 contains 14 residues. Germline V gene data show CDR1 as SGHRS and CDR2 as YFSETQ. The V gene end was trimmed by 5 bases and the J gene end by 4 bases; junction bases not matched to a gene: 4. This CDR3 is CASSRLAGYNEQFF. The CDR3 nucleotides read TGCGCCAGCAGTAGGCTAGCGGGATACAATGAGCAGTTCTTC. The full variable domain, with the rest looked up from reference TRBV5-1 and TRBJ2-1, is KAGVTQTPRYLIKTRGQQVTLSCSPISGHRSVSWYQQTPGQGLQFLFEYFSETQRNKGNFPGRFSGRQFSNSRSEMNVSTLELGDSALYLCASSRLAGYNEQFFGPGTRLTVL.

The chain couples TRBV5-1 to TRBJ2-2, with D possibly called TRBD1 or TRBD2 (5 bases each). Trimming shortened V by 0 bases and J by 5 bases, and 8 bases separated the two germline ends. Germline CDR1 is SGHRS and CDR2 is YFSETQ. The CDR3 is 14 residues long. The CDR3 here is CASSLARETGELFF. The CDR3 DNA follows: TGCGCCAGCAGCTTGGCCAGGGAGACCGGGGAGCTGTTTTTT. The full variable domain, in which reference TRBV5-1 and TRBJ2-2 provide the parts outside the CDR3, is KAGVTQTPRYLIKTRGQQVTLSCSPISGHRSVSWYQQTPGQGLQFLFEYFSETQRNKGNFPGRFSGRQFSNSRSEMNVSTLELGDSALYLCASSLARETGELFFGEGSRLTVL.

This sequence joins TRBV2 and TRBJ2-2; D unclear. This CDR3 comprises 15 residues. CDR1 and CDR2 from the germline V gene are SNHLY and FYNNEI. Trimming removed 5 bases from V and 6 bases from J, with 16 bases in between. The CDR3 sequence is CASSPTQSPSGELFF. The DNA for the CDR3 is TGTGCCAGCAGTCCGACACAATCACCCTCCGGGGAGCTGTTTTTT.

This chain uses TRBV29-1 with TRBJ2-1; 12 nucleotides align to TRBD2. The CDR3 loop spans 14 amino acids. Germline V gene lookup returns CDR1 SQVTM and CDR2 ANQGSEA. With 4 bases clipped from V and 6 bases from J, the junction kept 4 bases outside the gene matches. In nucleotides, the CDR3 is TGCAGCGTTGGACTAGCGGGAGTGCGCAATGAGCAGTTCTTC. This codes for CSVGLAGVRNEQFF.

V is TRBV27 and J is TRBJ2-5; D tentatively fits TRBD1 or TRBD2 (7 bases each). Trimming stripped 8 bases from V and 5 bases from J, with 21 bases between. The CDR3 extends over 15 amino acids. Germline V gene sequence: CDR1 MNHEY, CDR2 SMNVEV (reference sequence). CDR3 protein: CASSFGPQGGETQYF. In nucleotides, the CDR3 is TGTGCCAGCTCCTTCGGGCCTCAGGGGGGGGAGACCCAGTACTTC.